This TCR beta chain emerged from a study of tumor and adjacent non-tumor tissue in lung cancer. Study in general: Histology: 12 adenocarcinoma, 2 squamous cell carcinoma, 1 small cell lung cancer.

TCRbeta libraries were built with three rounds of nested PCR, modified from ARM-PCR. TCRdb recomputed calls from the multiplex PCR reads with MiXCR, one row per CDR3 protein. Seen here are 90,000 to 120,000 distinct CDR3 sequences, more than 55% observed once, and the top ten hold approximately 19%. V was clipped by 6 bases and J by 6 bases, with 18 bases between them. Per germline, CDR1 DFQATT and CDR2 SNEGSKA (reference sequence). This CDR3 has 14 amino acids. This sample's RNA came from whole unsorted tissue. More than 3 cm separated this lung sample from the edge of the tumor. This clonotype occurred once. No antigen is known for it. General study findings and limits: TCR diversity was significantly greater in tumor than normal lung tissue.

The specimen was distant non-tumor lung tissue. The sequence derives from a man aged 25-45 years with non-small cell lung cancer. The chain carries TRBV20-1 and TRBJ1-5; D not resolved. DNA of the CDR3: TGCAGTGCACCCGAGACAAGGGATTTTCAGCCCCAGCATTTT. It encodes CSAPETRDFQPQHF.